These 24 T cell receptor beta chains came from one sample sequenced in a study of cytomegalovirus exposure and HLA in healthy donors. Amplification used 60 Vbeta primers and 13 Jbeta primers. Libraries were prepared by immunoSEQ multiplex PCR; TCRdb keeps only in-frame clonotypes and omits some of them. The sample lists some 69,000 clones; around 80% were seen once. The sample comprised PBMCs. The receptors here all came from a woman in her 30s in good health and CMV-seronegative.

The chain links TRBV4-3 to TRBJ2-5; tentative D call: TRBD1 (6 bases). This CDR3 has 15 amino acids. Germline loops: CDR1 LGHNA, CDR2 YSLEER. Trimming pared 2 bases from V and 1 base from J, leaving 11 bases between. The CDR3 DNA is TGCGCCAGCAGCCAATATGGGACATTCCAAGAGACCCAGTACTTC. Translation gives CASSQYGTFQETQYF.

The gene calls are TRBV6-5 and TRBJ1-2; 8 bases align to TRBD1. V was pared by 6 bases and J by 3 bases, with 9 bases of the junction left unmatched. CDR1 is MNHEY, CDR2 SVGAGI, per germline. The CDR3 covers 15 residues. In DNA, the CDR3 is TGTGCCAGCAGCCCCGGACAGGGAGGGTACTATGGCTACACCTTC. Residues: CASSPGQGGYYGYTF.

The gene calls are TRBV5-1 and TRBJ2-1; 8 positions agree with TRBD2. The germline CDR1 and CDR2 sequences are SGHRS and YFSETQ. V lost 3 bases and J lost 0; bases outside the gene matches: 14. CDR3 length: 19 residues. The CDR3 DNA sequence: TGCGCCAGCAGCTCCCGGGTGGCGGGAGGCCCTTTCTCCTACAATGAGCAGTTCTTC. Its translation is CASSSRVAGGPFSYNEQFF.

J is TRBJ2-1 and V is TRBV7-9; TRBD1 matches at 7 bases. Germline values: CDR1 SEHNR, CDR2 FQNEAQ (reference sequence). This CDR3 is built from 16 residues. V trimming: 7 bases; J trimming: 4 bases; junction bases outside the gene matches: 13. CDR3 in DNA: TGTGCCAGCACTCCCAGCGTCGGACAGGCGTACAATGAGCAGTTCTTC. Encoded protein: CASTPSVGQAYNEQFF.

This chain joins TRBV5-6 and TRBJ2-3, with TRBD2 matching over 10 bases. The CDR3 sequence is 17 residues long. Germline trimming cut 0 bases from V and 1 base from J; bases unmatched to any gene: 5. Germline V gives CDR1 SGHDT, CDR2 YYEEEE. The CDR3 DNA reads as TGTGCCAGCAGCTTGGATCTAGCGGGAGCCGGCACAGATACGCAGTATTTT. Protein sequence: CASSLDLAGAGTDTQYF.

This sequence joins TRBV7-2 and TRBJ2-1; 7 positions agree with TRBD2. Germline CDR1 SGHTA, CDR2 FQGNSA. V was pared by 3 bases and J by 5 bases, with 13 bases of the junction left unmatched. This CDR3 is 17 amino acids long. CDR3: CASSLRTSEYGHNEQFF. The CDR3 DNA reads as TGTGCCAGCAGCTTGCGCACTAGCGAGTATGGCCACAATGAGCAGTTCTTC.

The DNA for the CDR3 is TGTGCCAGTAGTACAAACAGGGGGAATGAAAAACTGTTTTTT. It specifies CASSTNRGNEKLFF. The rearrangement uses TRBV19 and TRBJ1-4, with 8 bases that match TRBD1. J was trimmed by 5 bases and V by 4 bases; bases with no gene match: 3. The CDR3 totals 14 residues. Germline V lookup: CDR1 LNHDA, CDR2 SQIVND (reference sequence). Using reference TRBV19 and TRBJ1-4 for the parts outside the CDR3, the full variable domain is DGGITQSPKYLFRKEGQNVTLSCEQNLNHDAMYWYRQDPGQGLRLIYYSQIVNDFQKGDIAEGYSVSREKKESFPLTVTSAQKNPTAFYLCASSTNRGNEKLFFGSGTQLSVL.

The chain is built from TRBV30 and TRBJ2-2; no firm D call. CDR3 length equals 16 residues. The germline CDR1 and CDR2 sequences are GTSNPN and SVGIG (reference sequence). Trimming took off 0 bases at V and 0 bases at J, with 11 bases between the two ends. The CDR3 loop reads CAWSVEDLSNTGELFF. CDR3 coding DNA: TGTGCCTGGAGTGTAGAGGATCTCTCGAACACCGGGGAGCTGTTTTTT.

The V and J genes are TRBV6-5 and TRBJ2-5, with TRBD1 identical over 7 bases. The J call may be wrong; the DNA end is better matched by TRBJ2-7. There are 14 residues in the CDR3. Germline loops: CDR1 MNHEY, CDR2 SVGAGI. CDR3 sequence: CASRQGSLSYEQYF. The CDR3 nucleotides are TGTGCCAGTAGACAGGGTTCCCTCTCCTACGAGCAGTACTTC.

The V and J genes are TRBV6-4 and TRBJ1-2; D is perhaps TRBD1 (5 bases). Germline V gene data show CDR1 as MRHNA and CDR2 as SNTAGT. Trimming removed 6 bases from V and 6 bases from J, with 14 bases in between. The CDR3 runs 13 residues. CDR3 sequence: CASSDWKGHGYTF. The CDR3 DNA sequence: TGTGCCAGCAGCGATTGGAAGGGGCATGGCTACACCTTC.

This sequence joins TRBV27 and TRBJ2-3; possibly TRBD2 for D (6 bases). The germline gives CDR1 MNHEY, CDR2 SMNVEV (reference sequence). V was clipped by 8 bases and J by 2 bases, with 20 bases between them. CDR3 length: 16 residues. CDR3 loop: CASEDPGTGFTDTQYF. Written as DNA, the CDR3 is TGTGCCAGCGAGGATCCGGGGACTGGCTTCACAGATACGCAGTATTTT.

CDR3 region: CASSLQGRDEKLFF. The CDR3 DNA sequence: TGTGCCAGCAGCCTACAGGGCAGGGATGAAAAACTGTTTTTT. The genes are TRBV5-5 and TRBJ1-4, with a weak D call TRBD1 (6 bases). Germline assignment: CDR1 SGHKS and CDR2 YYEKEE (reference sequence). This CDR3 comprises 14 residues. Trimming stripped 4 bases from V and 6 bases from J, with 13 bases between.

The V call is TRBV5-6, the J call TRBJ2-3; D not certain. CDR1 and CDR2 (germline): SGHDT, YYEEEE. V was shortened by 4 bases and J by 2 bases, with 8 bases between the two germline ends. The CDR3 has 13 amino acids. The CDR3 DNA follows: TGTGCCAGCAGCCTGAGGCCCACAGATACGCAGTATTTT. Translation: CASSLRPTDTQYF. Based on the CDR3 plus reference TRBV5-6 and TRBJ2-3, the full variable domain is DAGVTQSPTHLIKTRGQQVTLRCSPKSGHDTVSWYQQALGQGPQFIFQYYEEEERQRGNFPDRFSGHQFPNYSSELNVNALLLGDSALYLCASSLRPTDTQYFGPGTRLTVL.

The chain employs TRBV5-1 and TRBJ2-1; TRBD2 aligns across 10 bases. Trimming removed 5 bases from V and 1 base from J; junction bases left unmatched: 15. The germline gives CDR1 SGHRS, CDR2 YFSETQ. The CDR3 covers 19 residues. The CDR3 region has the DNA TGCGCCAGCAGTCCCAACCCCCAGCGGGGGGGCGTGTCCTACAATGAGCAGTTCTTC. This codes for CASSPNPQRGGVSYNEQFF.

This clone was seen only a few times. The chain uses TRBV4-2 and TRBJ1-2, with TRBD1 as a possible D gene (5 bases). CDR3 length equals 13 residues. The germline V gene encodes CDR1 LGHNA and CDR2 YNFKEQ. Trimming left V 8 bases short and J 7 bases short, with 17 bases between. The DNA of the CDR3 is TGTGCCAGCGCCGGGGCCAAGGGAGGTGGCTACACCTTC. Its translation is CASAGAKGGGYTF.

The V gene is TRBV4-3, the J gene TRBJ2-7; TRBD1 matches at 10 bases. Losses at the gene ends were 6 bases for V and 2 bases for J; bases not matched to a gene: 19. Germline loops: CDR1 LGHNA, CDR2 YSLEER. The CDR3 length is 19 residues. CDR3 loop: CASRPWDRGTGGATYEQYV. Written as DNA, the CDR3 is TGCGCCAGCAGGCCCTGGGACAGGGGAACGGGAGGGGCTACCTACGAGCAGTACGTC.

The sample holds a few counts of this clone. The CDR3 DNA follows: TGTGCCAGCAGGGCTGGGACTAGCGTAGGCAATGAGCAGTTCTTC. Protein sequence: CASRAGTSVGNEQFF. This sequence joins TRBV9 and TRBJ2-1, with 10 bases that match TRBD2. In germline, CDR1 is SGDLS, CDR2 YYNGEE. The V gene end was trimmed by 5 bases and the J gene end by 6 bases; junction bases not matched to a gene: 8. The CDR3 contains 15 residues. Looking up the rest from reference TRBV9 and TRBJ2-1 gives the full variable domain: DSGVTQTPKHLITATGQRVTLRCSPRSGDLSVYWYQQSLDQGLQFLIQYYNGEERAKGNILERFSAQQFPDLHSELNLSSLELGDSALYFCASRAGTSVGNEQFFGPGTRLTVL.

This clone was seen a few times. The J gene is TRBJ2-1, the V gene TRBV7-9, with 11 positions matching TRBD2. The CDR3 has 16 amino acids. The germline CDR1 and CDR2 sequences are SEHNR and FQNEAQ (reference sequence). V lost 4 bases, J lost 7 bases, and 9 bases stayed unmatched. The CDR3 sequence is CASSSLAGGPINEQFF. The CDR3 bases are TGTGCCAGCAGCTCATTAGCGGGAGGGCCTATAAATGAGCAGTTCTTC.

CDR3 in DNA: TGTGCCAGCAGCCCCCGAGGGAGAGGTATTCAGGATACGCAGTATTTT. Translating it yields CASSPRGRGIQDTQYF. The chain carries TRBV9 and TRBJ2-3; a weak D match, TRBD2 (5 bases). V was clipped by 4 bases and J by 6 bases, with 21 bases between them. The CDR3 length is 16 residues. Germline values: CDR1 SGDLS, CDR2 YYNGEE.

This chain uses TRBV12-5 with TRBJ2-2; perhaps TRBD1 as D (5 bases). The CDR3 runs 15 residues. The V end was cut by 3 bases, the J end by 0 bases, with 8 bases between. Germline CDR1 reads LGHNT; CDR2 reads FRNRAP. CDR3 sequence (DNA): TGTGCTAGTGGTTTTTGGACACCGAACACCGGGGAGCTGTTTTTT. Translating it yields CASGFWTPNTGELFF.

The chain couples TRBV18 to TRBJ2-7; possible D gene TRBD2, 6 bases. In germline, CDR1 is KGHSH, CDR2 LQKENI. The V and J ends lost 0 bases and 12 bases respectively, with 18 bases between them. There are 14 residues in the CDR3. CDR3 sequence reads: CASSPPGEAGIWYV. CDR3 sequence (DNA): TGTGCCAGCTCACCACCGGGCGAAGCGGGTATTTGGTACGTC.

The chain is built from TRBV4-1 and TRBJ1-2; D is ambiguous. The CDR3 spans 15 residues. V gave up 0 bases and J gave up 4 bases, with 12 bases separating them. Germline V gene lookup returns CDR1 MGHRA and CDR2 YSYEKL. Here the CDR3 reads CASSQDLPGLYGYTF. In DNA form, the CDR3 reads TGCGCCAGCAGCCAAGATCTCCCAGGTCTCTATGGCTACACCTTC.

V is TRBV7-9 and J is TRBJ1-2; the match to TRBD1 covers 7 bases. The CDR3 runs to 14 residues. Germline assignment: CDR1 SEHNR and CDR2 FQNEAQ (reference sequence). With V trimmed by 5 bases and J by 9 bases, 12 bases remained unmatched. CDR3 amino acids: CASSPIQGSSSYTF. CDR3 nucleotides: TGTGCCAGCAGCCCAATACAGGGGAGCTCGAGCTACACCTTC.

V and J are TRBV7-9 and TRBJ1-1, with D perhaps TRBD1 (6 bases). This CDR3 has 13 amino acids. The V and J ends lost 11 bases and 1 base respectively, with 14 bases between them. Germline loops: CDR1 SEHNR, CDR2 FQNEAQ (reference sequence). This chain's CDR3 is CAFTGTPNTEAFF. The CDR3 region has the DNA TGTGCCTTTACCGGGACACCGAACACTGAAGCTTTCTTT. The whole variable domain, remainder taken from reference TRBV7-9 and TRBJ1-1, is DTGVSQNPRHKITKRGQNVTFRCDPISEHNRLYWYRQTLGQGPEFLTYFQNEAQLEKSRLLSDRFSAERPKGSFSTLEIQRTEQGDSAMYLCAFTGTPNTEAFFGQGTRLTVV.